Listed below are T cell receptor beta chains from one sample, sequenced in a study of T cells in Graves' hyperthyroidism and ophthalmopathy. TCRdb analysed the multiplex PCR reads with MiXCR anew, one entry per CDR3 protein. The data show hundreds of thousands of distinct CDR3 sequences, with 15% to 20% seen just once and roughly two fifths held by the top ten. Sample: blood. These receptors all come from a man aged 35 to 55 with Graves' hyperthyroidism. Both conserved end residues are part of each CDR3. A D gene is named only where the DNA matches it firmly. Clone size, where shown, is once, few, many, or a class for clones that have expanded.

clone size	D gene	V gene	J gene	CDR3 DNA	CDR3 protein
NA	NA	TRBV24-1	TRBJ1-5	TGTGCCACCAGTGATTTGAGCAATCAGCCCCAGCATTTT	CATSDLSNQPQHF
many	NA	TRBV19	TRBJ1-1	TGTGCCAGTAGTACCCCTCGAGGGAGTTCGAACACTGAAGCTTTCTTT	CASSTPRGSSNTEAFF
many	NA	TRBV20-1	TRBJ2-3	TGCAGTGCTACTCCGGGACATTCGATCACAGATACGCAGTATTTT	CSATPGHSITDTQYF
NA	NA	TRBV5-1	TRBJ1-6	TGCGCCAGCAGCTTGGTCGTGGACTCCGAGTGGTCACCCCTCCACTTT	CASSLVVDSEWSPLHF
many	NA	TRBV7-2	TRBJ1-3	TGTGCCAGCAGCTTAGATAACAGGGCTGGAAACACCATATATTTT	CASSLDNRAGNTIYF
NA	NA	TRBV10-1	TRBJ2-3	TGCGCCAGCAGTTTATCGGGGGATGTCACAGATACGCAGTATTTT	CASSLSGDVTDTQYF
few	TRBD1	TRBV11-2	TRBJ2-7	TGTGCCAGCAGCTCCCACGCGACAGGGGGCTCCTACGAGCAGTACTTC	CASSSHATGGSYEQYF
few	NA	TRBV10-3	TRBJ2-3	TGTGCCATCAGTGAGTCTAGGGCAGGTACGCAGTATTTT	CAISESRAGTQYF
few	TRBD2	TRBV7-6	TRBJ2-1	TGTGCCAGCAGCTCCCGGGGGGGGACTAGCGGGGGCCCGAATGAGCAGTTCTTC	CASSSRGGTSGGPNEQFF
many	TRBD1	TRBV6-2/TRBV6-3	TRBJ2-7	TGTGCCAGCACTTTACACTTCGGACAGGGGACATACGAGCAGTACTTC	CASTLHFGQGTYEQYF
many	NA	TRBV20-1	TRBJ2-7	TGCAGTGCACATAAACAGGTTCAGGGCTACGAGCAGTACTTC	CSAHKQVQGYEQYF
NA	TRBD2	TRBV7-2	TRBJ2-5	TGTGCCAGCAGCTTCCAGCGGGATGTCCTTCCAGAGACCCAGTACTTC	CASSFQRDVLPETQYF
NA	NA	TRBV18	TRBJ1-6	TGTGCCAGCTCACCAGGGACGCGCCCGGGGCGTCGAGAAAATTCACCCCTCCACTTT	CASSPGTRPGRRENSPLHF
few	NA	TRBV20-1	TRBJ1-4	TGCAGTGCTAGAGATTTTCACAGTGTAGGGGAAAAACTGTTTTTT	CSARDFHSVGEKLFF
few	NA	TRBV12-3/TRBV12-4	TRBJ1-2	TGTGCCAGCAGTACCTTGGGCGGAGGCGAGGGCTACACCTTC	CASSTLGGGEGYTF
many	NA	TRBV12-3/TRBV12-4	TRBJ1-1	TGTGCCAGCAGTTTTAACTTAGACACTGAAGCTTTCTTT	CASSFNLDTEAFF
many	NA	TRBV12-3/TRBV12-4	TRBJ1-1	TGTGCCAGCAGCCCTTTTACTGAAGCTTTCTTT	CASSPFTEAFF
many	NA	TRBV7-8	TRBJ2-7	TGTGCCAGCAGCCCCTATGGAGGGGGGAGCTACGAGCAGTACTTC	CASSPYGGGSYEQYF